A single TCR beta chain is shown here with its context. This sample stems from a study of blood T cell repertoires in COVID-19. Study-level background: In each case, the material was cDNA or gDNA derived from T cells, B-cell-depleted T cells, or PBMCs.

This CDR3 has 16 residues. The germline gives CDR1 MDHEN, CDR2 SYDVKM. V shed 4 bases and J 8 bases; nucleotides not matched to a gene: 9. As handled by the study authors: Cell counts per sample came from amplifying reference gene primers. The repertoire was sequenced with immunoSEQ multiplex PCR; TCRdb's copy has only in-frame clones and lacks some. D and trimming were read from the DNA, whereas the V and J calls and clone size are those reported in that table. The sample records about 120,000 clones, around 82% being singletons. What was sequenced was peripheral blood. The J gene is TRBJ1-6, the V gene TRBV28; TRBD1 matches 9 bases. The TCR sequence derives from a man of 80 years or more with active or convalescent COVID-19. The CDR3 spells CASSYPGQGVYSPLHF. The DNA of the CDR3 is TGTGCCAGCAGTTACCCGGGACAGGGTGTTTATTCACCCCTCCACTTT.